The 23 T cell receptor beta chains reported below all come from one sample, sequenced in a study of CD8+ T cells in alopecia areata. Sequencing templates came from extracted RNA that was reverse transcribed into cDNA. Repertoires were generated with immunoSEQ multiplex PCR, while TCRdb's copy carries only in-frame clones and drops some. The sample lists roughly 200,000 clones, around 63% occurring once. Sequencing was performed on CD4+ T cells sorted from blood, taken at week 0. The receptors derive from a human donor with alopecia areata.

The chain couples TRBV7-8 to TRBJ1-5, with no clear D. V was pared by 3 bases and J by 3 bases, with 9 bases between. This CDR3 is 14 amino acids long. From germline, CDR1 is SGHVS and CDR2 FQNEAQ. The CDR3 sequence is CASSFGQDNQPQHF. Here the CDR3 DNA reads TGTGCCAGCAGCTTTGGGCAGGACAATCAGCCCCAGCATTTT.

CDR3 sequence: CASSFSISGTPYEQYF. The CDR3 DNA sequence: TGTGCCAGCAGCTTTAGTATCAGCGGGACACCCTACGAGCAGTACTTC. The genes are TRBV5-4 and TRBJ2-7; TRBD2 might be the D (7 bases). V lost 2 bases, J lost 2 bases, and 17 bases lay in between. CDR3 length: 16 residues. CDR1 is SGHNT, CDR2 YYREEE, per germline (reference sequence).

This chain links TRBV30 with TRBJ1-1, with TRBD1 identical over 11 bases. Germline lookup yields CDR1 GTSNPN and CDR2 SVGIG (reference sequence). The ends lost 1 base at V and 3 bases at J; junction bases unmatched: 1. This CDR3 comprises 14 residues. The CDR3 DNA sequence: TGTGCCTGGAGTGGGACAGGGGGCCACACTGAAGCTTTCTTT. Protein sequence: CAWSGTGGHTEAFF.

This sequence joins TRBV5-1 and TRBJ2-7; D call uncertain. The V end lost 1 base, the J end lost 0 bases, and 5 bases lay between the germline ends. This CDR3 spans 13 amino acids. CDR1 is SGHRS, CDR2 YFSETQ, per germline. The CDR3 sequence: CASSLTASYEQYF. The CDR3 DNA reads TGCGCCAGCAGCTTGACAGCCTCCTACGAGCAGTACTTC.

This clone was observed a few times. The rearrangement uses TRBV29-1 and TRBJ2-1; possible D gene TRBD1, 5 bases. CDR1 SQVTM and CDR2 ANQGSEA come from the germline V gene. This CDR3 spans 14 amino acids. V was shortened by 6 bases and J by 12 bases, with 24 bases between the two germline ends. The CDR3 spells CSVGQAVEWWRQFF. The DNA of the CDR3 is TGCAGCGTGGGGCAGGCCGTAGAATGGTGGAGGCAGTTCTTC.

The chain couples TRBV9 to TRBJ2-4; D is possibly TRBD2 (5 bases). Germline assignment: CDR1 SGDLS and CDR2 YYNGEE. Trimming cost V 2 bases and J 9 bases, with 15 bases left between them. This CDR3 contains 14 residues. For the CDR3, the DNA is TGTGCCAGCAGCGTCGGACTTGACCTCAGCATTCAGTACTTC. Translated, it gives CASSVGLDLSIQYF.

The chain uses TRBV5-1 and TRBJ2-3, with 10 bases aligning to TRBD2. The CDR3 covers 14 residues. The germline CDR1 and CDR2 sequences are SGHRS and YFSETQ. The V gene end was trimmed by 6 bases and the J gene end by 2 bases; junction bases not matched to a gene: 3. The CDR3 DNA reads as TGCGCCAGCAACCTAGCGGGGGTCACAGATACGCAGTATTTT. Translated, it gives CASNLAGVTDTQYF. Using reference TRBV5-1 and TRBJ2-3 for the parts outside the CDR3, the full variable domain is KAGVTQTPRYLIKTRGQQVTLSCSPISGHRSVSWYQQTPGQGLQFLFEYFSETQRNKGNFPGRFSGRQFSNSRSEMNVSTLELGDSALYLCASNLAGVTDTQYFGPGTRLTVL.

The CDR3 is CASSLRGAEAFF. As DNA, the CDR3 is TGTGCCAGCAGCCTGCGGGGGGCTGAAGCTTTCTTT. The chain joins TRBV6-1 to TRBJ1-1; a possible D gene is TRBD1 (5 bases). V lost 6 bases and J 6 bases, leaving 11 bases between the germline ends. The germline CDR1 and CDR2 sequences are MNHNS and SASEGT. The CDR3 has 12 amino acids.

In regard to this clone: This may come from a read error, since a much larger clone is one base off. This chain connects TRBV7-2 to TRBJ1-6; D is unresolved. This CDR3 has 13 amino acids. V was shortened by 0 bases and J by 7 bases, with 4 bases between the two germline ends. Germline V gene lookup returns CDR1 SGHTA and CDR2 FQGNSA. Written as DNA, the CDR3 is TGTGCCAGCAGCTTAGCTGGGAATTCACCCCTCCACTTT. Its protein product is CASSLAGNSPLHF.

The gene calls are TRBV7-2 and TRBJ2-1, with 10 bases lining up with TRBD2. The V segment lost 7 bases and the J segment 6 bases; nucleotides outside the gene matches: 12. CDR3 length: 16 residues. Germline V gene sequence: CDR1 SGHTA, CDR2 FQGNSA. Here the CDR3 DNA reads TGTGCCAGCACCAACCTAGGACTAGCGGAATCCAATGAGCAGTTCTTC. Its protein is CASTNLGLAESNEQFF.

The rearrangement joins TRBV6-5 to TRBJ2-7; D might be TRBD1 (6 bases). Germline V lookup: CDR1 MNHEY, CDR2 SVGAGI. Trimming took 4 bases from V and 6 from J, leaving 10 bases between them. The CDR3 length is 12 residues. CDR3 residues: CASSLTGSEQYF. Written as DNA, the CDR3 is TGTGCCAGCAGTTTAACAGGGAGCGAGCAGTACTTC.

The chain recombines TRBV2 with TRBJ2-3; TRBD2 matches at 14 bases. Germline values: CDR1 SNHLY, CDR2 FYNNEI. V shed 4 bases, J shed 8 bases, and the junction held 17 bases outside the gene matches. The length of the CDR3 is 19 residues. CDR3 nucleotides: TGTGCCAGCAGTGTTGGACTAGCGGGGGGTCACTCGCGGCAGAGTACGCAGTATTTT. Encoded protein: CASSVGLAGGHSRQSTQYF.

At least ten counts were recorded for this clone. This sequence joins TRBV12-5 and TRBJ2-3; 7 bases map to TRBD1. CDR1 is LGHNT, CDR2 FRNRAP, per germline. The CDR3 totals 14 residues. V lost 5 bases and J lost 3; bases outside the gene matches: 5. The CDR3 spells CASGLGQATDTQYF. In DNA, the CDR3 is TGTGCTAGTGGTCTCGGACAGGCGACAGATACGCAGTATTTT. Combining the CDR3 with reference TRBV12-5 and TRBJ2-3 gives the whole variable domain DARVTQTPRHKVTEMGQEVTMRCQPILGHNTVFWYRQTMMQGLELLAYFRNRAPLDDSGMPKDRFSAEMPDATLATLKIQPSEPRDSAVYFCASGLGQATDTQYFGPGTRLTVL.

The chain is built from TRBV7-3 and TRBJ2-7; a possible D gene is TRBD2 (5 bases). V lost 2 bases to trimming and J lost 6 bases, with 14 bases between them. The CDR3 is 14 amino acids. The germline V gene encodes CDR1 SGHTA and CDR2 FQGTGA. For the CDR3, the DNA is TGTGCCAGCAGCTTAGGCGGGCGGTTCAGCGAGCAGTACTTC. Amino acid sequence: CASSLGGRFSEQYF. Complete variable domain (other parts from reference TRBV7-3 and TRBJ2-7): GAGVSQTPSNKVTEKGKYVELRCDPISGHTALYWYRQSLGQGPEFLIYFQGTGAADDSGLPNDRFFAVRPEGSVSTLKIQRTERGDSAVYLCASSLGGRFSEQYFGPGTRLTVT.

V usage is TRBV9 and J usage is TRBJ2-5; D gene unclear. This CDR3 region has 13 residues. Germline V CDR1 and CDR2: SGDLS, YYNGEE. V lost 0 bases and J lost 6, with 9 bases in between. The CDR3 DNA reads as TGTGCCAGCAGCGTAGATATAGAAAAGACCCAGTACTTC. As protein: CASSVDIEKTQYF.

This clone was recorded a few times. The sample contains more than one DNA sequence encoding this CDR3. The rearrangement links TRBV29-1 to TRBJ1-1; D unclear. V lost 7 bases and J 0 bases, leaving 3 bases between the germline ends. Germline V gene sequence: CDR1 SQVTM, CDR2 ANQGSEA. The CDR3 is 10 residues long. CDR3 in amino acids: CSAMNTEAFF. The CDR3, as DNA: TGCAGCGCGATGAACACTGAAGCTTTCTTT. Complete variable domain (other parts from reference TRBV29-1 and TRBJ1-1): SAVISQKPSRDICQRGTSLTIQCQVDSQVTMMFWYRQQPGQSLTLIATANQGSEATYESGFVIDKFPISRPNLTFSTLTVSNMSPEDSSIYLCSAMNTEAFFGQGTRLTVV.

The count of this clone is one. The genes are TRBV2 and TRBJ2-1; the D gene is possibly TRBD2 (5 bases). The germline gives CDR1 SNHLY, CDR2 FYNNEI. This CDR3 is 13 amino acids long. The germline V and J ends were trimmed by 0 bases and 6 bases, with 6 bases remaining between them. CDR3 loop: CASSEAGVNEQFF. The CDR3 nucleotides are TGTGCCAGCAGTGAAGCCGGGGTCAATGAGCAGTTCTTC.

This chain uses TRBV2 with TRBJ2-1, with 8 bases fitting TRBD1. The CDR3 contains 13 residues. V shed 7 bases and J 8 bases; nucleotides not matched to a gene: 7. CDR1 and CDR2 (germline): SNHLY, FYNNEI. CDR3 sequence reads: CASTQGAADEQFF. The CDR3 DNA reads as TGTGCCAGCACCCAGGGGGCGGCGGATGAGCAGTTCTTC.

CDR3 amino acids: CASSVRGEQYF. The CDR3 nucleotides read TGTGCCAGCAGTGTTCGCGGCGAGCAGTACTTC. V and J are TRBV2 and TRBJ2-7; D uncertain. The CDR3 has 11 residues. CDR1 is SNHLY and CDR2 is FYNNEI in the germline V gene. Trimming took off 4 bases at V and 6 bases at J, with 7 bases between the two ends.

The rearrangement joins TRBV30 to TRBJ1-6; D is unclear. Trimming shortened V by 2 bases and J by 8 bases, and 7 bases separated the two germline ends. The CDR3 is made up of 12 amino acids. Germline V gene sequence: CDR1 GTSNPN, CDR2 SVGIG (reference sequence). CDR3 sequence: CAWSHEDSPLHF. CDR3 DNA: TGTGCCTGGAGTCACGAGGATTCACCCCTCCACTTT. The full variable domain, with the rest looked up from reference TRBV30 and TRBJ1-6, is SQTIHQWPATLVQPVGSPLSLECTVEGTSNPNLYWYRQAAGRGLQLLFYSVGIGQISSEVPQNLSASRPQDRQFILSSKKLLLSDSGFYLCAWSHEDSPLHFGNGTRLTVT.

The chain uses TRBV12-5 and TRBJ1-5, with D hard to call. V lost 6 bases, J lost 3 bases, and 21 bases lay in between. Germline lookup yields CDR1 LGHNT and CDR2 FRNRAP. The CDR3 spans 17 residues. The CDR3 bases are TGTGCTAGTGGGGACTCGATCTTGCCTCGGAACAATCAGCCCCAGCATTTT. It specifies CASGDSILPRNNQPQHF. Based on the CDR3 plus reference TRBV12-5 and TRBJ1-5, the full variable domain is DARVTQTPRHKVTEMGQEVTMRCQPILGHNTVFWYRQTMMQGLELLAYFRNRAPLDDSGMPKDRFSAEMPDATLATLKIQPSEPRDSAVYFCASGDSILPRNNQPQHFGDGTRLSIL.

This clone was seen more than once but under ten times. The rearrangement joins TRBV29-1 to TRBJ1-5, with D uncertain. The CDR3 loop spans 13 amino acids. The ends were cut back, 5 bases at V and 3 bases at J, with 11 bases in the middle. Looked up from germline, CDR1 is SQVTM and CDR2 is ANQGSEA. CDR3 residues: CSVSMSDNQPQHF. The CDR3 DNA is TGCAGCGTTTCGATGTCAGACAATCAGCCCCAGCATTTT.

The CDR3 protein is CASSPTTGAERGGEQFF. CDR3 coding DNA: TGCGCCAGCAGCCCCACTACGGGAGCGGAAAGGGGTGGTGAGCAGTTCTTC. V and J are TRBV5-1 and TRBJ2-1; possibly TRBD2 for D (6 bases). The CDR3 is 17 amino acids. Trimming removed 4 bases at V and 9 bases at J, with 26 bases between. Germline CDR1 SGHRS, CDR2 YFSETQ.